These 31 T cell receptor beta chains were sequenced from one sample in a study of neoadjuvant nivolumab and ipilimumab in lung cancer. Method: immunoSEQ multiplex PCR; TCRdb's copy keeps in-frame clones and lacks some. The table lists about 19,000 clones, more than 75% of them singletons. Sequenced here: peripheral blood, sampled before neoadjuvant nivolumab, alone or with ipilimumab. These receptors were collected from an adult with non-small cell lung cancer.

The J gene is TRBJ2-2, the V gene TRBV18, with D possibly being TRBD1 (5 bases). This CDR3 is built from 13 residues. Germline V gene lookup returns CDR1 KGHSH and CDR2 LQKENI. CDR3 nucleotides: TGTGCATTTGGGGCGGACAACACCGGGGAGCTGTTTTTT. Amino acid sequence: CAFGADNTGELFF.

The genes are TRBV6-5 and TRBJ2-2; TRBD2 might be the D (6 bases). Trimming shortened V by 4 bases and J by 3 bases, and 15 bases separated the two germline ends. CDR1 is MNHEY, CDR2 SVGAGI, per germline. The CDR3 loop spans 16 amino acids. CDR3 nucleotide sequence: TGTGCCAGCAGTTCTGAGTGGGAGGAGTACACCGGGGAGCTGTTTTTT. Encoded protein: CASSSEWEEYTGELFF.

V gene TRBV5-6 combines with J gene TRBJ2-7, with 8 nucleotides matching TRBD1. This CDR3 is built from 14 residues. The J segment lost 3 bases and the V segment lost 6 bases, leaving 8 bases of the junction unmatched. Germline V gene sequence: CDR1 SGHDT, CDR2 YYEEEE. In nucleotides, the CDR3 is TGTGCCAGCAATATACAGGGGGATGGCTACGAGCAGTACTTC. It codes for CASNIQGDGYEQYF.

This rearrangement joins TRBV6-6 to TRBJ1-1; a possible D gene is TRBD1 (5 bases). V lost 0 bases, J lost 8 bases, and 7 bases lay in between. CDR1 and CDR2 (germline): MNHNY, SVGAGI (reference sequence). The length of the CDR3 is 12 residues. CDR3 nucleotide sequence: TGTGCCAGCAGTTACTCCGGGGGGGAAGCTTTCTTT. Protein product: CASSYSGGEAFF.

Judged by abundance, this clone is medium-sized. The V call is TRBV7-9, the J call TRBJ1-1; no reliable D call. The germline V gene encodes CDR1 SEHNR and CDR2 FQNEAQ (reference sequence). The V end was cut by 10 bases, the J end by 6 bases, with 18 bases between. The CDR3 spans 13 residues. The CDR3 DNA is TGTGCCACCAGGCCGACACTCCAATCTGAAGCTTTCTTT. Its translation is CATRPTLQSEAFF.

DNA of the CDR3: TGCGCCAGCAGCCAAGAAACTAGCGGGACATGGGAGACCCAGTACTTC. It specifies CASSQETSGTWETQYF. V usage is TRBV4-1 and J usage is TRBJ2-5, with 10 bases that match TRBD2. The CDR3 spans 16 residues. Per germline, CDR1 MGHRA and CDR2 YSYEKL. Trimming removed 0 bases from V and 5 bases from J; junction bases left unmatched: 6.

The rearrangement joins TRBV9 to TRBJ1-3; the D is unclear. The CDR3 loop spans 15 amino acids. Trimming cost V 0 bases and J 3 bases, with 10 bases left between them. Germline CDR1 reads SGDLS; CDR2 reads YYNGEE. The chain's CDR3 is CASSVGESSGNTIYF. CDR3 sequence (DNA): TGTGCCAGCAGCGTAGGAGAGAGTAGTGGAAACACCATATATTTT.

This clone was picked up one time. The chain is built from TRBV5-1 and TRBJ1-5; D gene uncertain. The germline V gene has CDR1 SGHRS and CDR2 YFSETQ. The germline V and J ends were trimmed by 0 bases and 0 bases, with 1 base remaining between them. CDR3 size: 13 residues. The CDR3 DNA sequence: TGCGCCAGCAGCTTGGTTAGCAATCAGCCCCAGCATTTT. Its protein product is CASSLVSNQPQHF.

This chain connects TRBV28 to TRBJ2-5, with 8 bases identical to TRBD2. Trimming removed 4 bases from V and 4 bases from J; junction bases left unmatched: 8. The CDR3 length is 15 residues. Per germline, CDR1 MDHEN and CDR2 SYDVKM. The CDR3: CASSSPGGVGETQYF. CDR3 DNA: TGTGCCAGCAGTTCGCCGGGGGGGGTTGGAGAGACCCAGTACTTC. The whole variable domain, filled in from reference TRBV28 and TRBJ2-5, reads DVKVTQSSRYLVKRTGEKVFLECVQDMDHENMFWYRQDPGLGLRLIYFSYDVKMKEKGDIPEGYSVSREKKERFSLILESASTNQTSMYLCASSSPGGVGETQYFGPGTRLLVL.

CDR3 residues: CATSRDLTGFLSSYEQYF. The CDR3 DNA reads TGTGCCACCAGCAGAGATCTTACGGGCTTCCTGAGCTCCTACGAGCAGTACTTC. The chain combines TRBV15 with TRBJ2-7, with D unresolved. Trimming shortened V by 0 bases and J by 0 bases, and 18 bases separated the two germline ends. The germline V gene encodes CDR1 LNHNV and CDR2 YYDKDF (reference sequence). CDR3 size: 18 residues.

The genes are TRBV5-5 and TRBJ2-3; D possibly corresponds to TRBD2 (6 bases). CDR3 length equals 15 residues. Trimming removed 5 bases from V and 5 bases from J, with 18 bases in between. Germline V gene lookup returns CDR1 SGHKS and CDR2 YYEKEE (reference sequence). Written as DNA, the CDR3 is TGTGCCAGCAGGTCGACCGAGGGGCGGGGAGATACGCAGTATTTT. Protein: CASRSTEGRGDTQYF.

The chain couples TRBV7-9 to TRBJ1-2; tentatively, D is TRBD1 (5 bases). Trimming removed 6 bases at V and 6 bases at J, with 20 bases between. The CDR3 is 15 amino acids. Germline-derived CDR1 and CDR2 are SEHNR and FQNEAQ (reference sequence). The CDR3 DNA reads TGTGCCAGCAGTACAGCCGGGTCAGGGTTAGATGGCTACACCTTC. Translation: CASSTAGSGLDGYTF.

The chain employs TRBV5-1 and TRBJ2-1; 14 nucleotides match TRBD2. This CDR3 has 17 amino acids. Germline lookup yields CDR1 SGHRS and CDR2 YFSETQ. The junction had 9 bases not matched to a gene; V was cut back by 4 bases and J by 6 bases. As DNA, the CDR3 is TGCGCCAGCAGCCGTCGAGGGACTAGCGGGAGTTCCAATGAGCAGTTCTTC. The encoded protein is CASSRRGTSGSSNEQFF.

About this clone itself: The limits of the CDR3 on the DNA are not certain, so only TCRdb's listed CDR3 is given. The chain recombines TRBV27 with TRBJ2-7; TRBD2 is the table's D call, not checked against the DNA. Germline values: CDR1 MNHEY, CDR2 SMNVEV (reference sequence). The length of the CDR3 is 15 amino acids, counting both ends. The CDR3 spells CASSTSGLAGYEQYF.

This sequence joins TRBV12-5 and TRBJ2-2, with D tentatively TRBD1 (5 bases). CDR1 and CDR2 from the germline V gene are LGHNT and FRNRAP. CDR3 length: 14 amino acids. The V end was cut by 9 bases, the J end by 0 bases, with 11 bases between. This chain's CDR3 is CASRQGPNTGELFF. The CDR3 region has the DNA TGTGCTAGCCGTCAGGGCCCGAACACCGGGGAGCTGTTTTTT. The entire variable domain, with the rest obtained from reference TRBV12-5 and TRBJ2-2, is as follows: DARVTQTPRHKVTEMGQEVTMRCQPILGHNTVFWYRQTMMQGLELLAYFRNRAPLDDSGMPKDRFSAEMPDATLATLKIQPSEPRDSAVYFCASRQGPNTGELFFGEGSRLTVL.

This clone was counted a few times. The chain employs TRBV29-1 and TRBJ2-5; D is perhaps TRBD1 (6 bases). Germline V gives CDR1 SQVTM, CDR2 ANQGSEA. Trimming left V 3 bases short and J 1 base short, with 6 bases between. CDR3 size: 12 residues. CDR3 region: CSVEDSQETQYF. CDR3 in DNA: TGCAGCGTTGAGGACAGCCAAGAGACCCAGTACTTC.

J is TRBJ2-5 and V is TRBV2; D uncertain. V lost 1 base and J lost 0, with 12 bases in between. This CDR3 has 16 amino acids. CDR1 is SNHLY, CDR2 FYNNEI, per germline. The CDR3 DNA follows: TGTGCCAGCAGTGAAGGGAGACCAAGGAACCAAGAGACCCAGTACTTC. It yields the protein CASSEGRPRNQETQYF. Drawing the rest from reference TRBV2 and TRBJ2-5, the complete variable domain is EPEVTQTPSHQVTQMGQEVILRCVPISNHLYFYWYRQILGQKVEFLVSFYNNEISEKSEIFDDQFSVERPDGSNFTLKIRSTKLEDSAMYFCASSEGRPRNQETQYFGPGTRLLVL.

The V call is TRBV29-1, the J call TRBJ2-7; TRBD1 matches at 7 bases. Germline-derived CDR1 and CDR2 are SQVTM and ANQGSEA. There are 14 residues in the CDR3. The ends lost 2 bases at V and 0 bases at J; junction bases unmatched: 4. This CDR3 reads CSVEQTGNSYEQYF. The CDR3 coding sequence is TGCAGCGTTGAACAGACAGGGAACTCCTACGAGCAGTACTTC.

The chain uses TRBV5-1 and TRBJ2-7; 9 bases line up with TRBD1. Per germline, CDR1 SGHRS and CDR2 YFSETQ. The trim removed 1 base at V and 4 bases at J, leaving 6 bases unmatched. The CDR3 spans 15 residues. The CDR3 sequence: CASSLTDRGFYEQYF. The CDR3 DNA is TGCGCCAGCAGCTTGACTGACAGGGGGTTTTACGAGCAGTACTTC.

This sequence joins TRBV5-1 and TRBJ1-2, with 7 bases fitting TRBD1. V gave up 2 bases and J gave up 8 bases; unmatched junction bases: 15. From germline, CDR1 is SGHRS and CDR2 YFSETQ. This CDR3 has 16 amino acids. CDR3 amino acids: CASSLTSRTGHLGYTF. In DNA form, the CDR3 reads TGCGCCAGCAGCTTAACCTCCCGGACAGGTCATTTAGGCTACACCTTC.

The rearrangement uses TRBV18 and TRBJ2-1; 10 bases fit TRBD2. With V trimmed by 5 bases and J by 7 bases, 8 bases remained unmatched. The CDR3 runs 15 residues. In germline, CDR1 is KGHSH, CDR2 LQKENI. The CDR3 coding sequence is TGTGCCAGCTCAGATCCGGGACTAGCGATGAATGAGCAGTTCTTC. This codes for CASSDPGLAMNEQFF.

The chain has TRBV5-1 and TRBJ2-3; D possibly corresponds to TRBD2 (5 bases). Trimming cost V 0 bases and J 2 bases, with 10 bases left between them. This CDR3 contains 15 residues. Looked up from germline, CDR1 is SGHRS and CDR2 is YFSETQ. In nucleotides, the CDR3 is TGCGCCAGCAGCTTGGATCCGGGGAACACAGATACGCAGTATTTT. Translation gives CASSLDPGNTDTQYF.

As DNA, the CDR3 is TGTGCCAGTAGCGTCGACAGAGACCAGCCCCAGCATTTT. This encodes CASSVDRDQPQHF. This chain joins TRBV19 and TRBJ1-5, with a possible D match to TRBD1 (5 bases). Germline V gene sequence: CDR1 LNHDA, CDR2 SQIVND (reference sequence). The CDR3 has 13 residues. V was clipped by 6 bases and J by 7 bases, with 13 bases between them.

The rearrangement uses TRBV2 and TRBJ1-2; D remains unclear. The germline V gene encodes CDR1 SNHLY and CDR2 FYNNEI. The CDR3 covers 12 residues. Here the CDR3 reads CAAAGSDYGYTF. The CDR3 DNA reads as TGTGCTGCTGCAGGCAGTGACTATGGCTACACCTTC.

The CDR3 reads CASSVGSSGRAGETQYF. CDR3 nucleotide sequence: TGTGCCAGCAGCGTAGGGAGTAGCGGGAGGGCCGGGGAGACCCAGTACTTC. This chain connects TRBV9 to TRBJ2-5, with 11 bases that match TRBD2. This CDR3 has 17 residues. Trimming removed 0 bases from V and 5 bases from J; junction bases left unmatched: 9. Germline CDR1 SGDLS, CDR2 YYNGEE. The full variable domain, rest sourced from reference TRBV9 and TRBJ2-5, is DSGVTQTPKHLITATGQRVTLRCSPRSGDLSVYWYQQSLDQGLQFLIQYYNGEERAKGNILERFSAQQFPDLHSELNLSSLELGDSALYFCASSVGSSGRAGETQYFGPGTRLLVL.

The V call is TRBV9, the J call TRBJ1-1; no clear D gene. CDR3 length: 14 residues. V was shortened by 0 bases and J by 2 bases, with 8 bases between the two germline ends. Germline CDR1 is SGDLS and CDR2 is YYNGEE. The CDR3 region has the DNA TGTGCCAGCAGCGTAGGGGCGAAAAACACTGAAGCTTTCTTT. This gives the protein CASSVGAKNTEAFF.

In its sample, this clone was seen a few times. The chain combines TRBV6-5 with TRBJ1-5, with 7 bases identical to TRBD1. The CDR3 runs to 14 residues. V was pared by 6 bases and J by 6 bases, with 8 bases of the junction left unmatched. From germline, CDR1 is MNHEY and CDR2 SVGAGI. CDR3 loop: CASSPTGEGQPQHF. CDR3 in DNA: TGTGCCAGCAGCCCCACAGGGGAAGGTCAGCCCCAGCATTTT.

The chain links TRBV11-2 to TRBJ2-5; D unclear. CDR1 and CDR2 from the germline V gene are SGHAT and FQNNGV. There are 16 residues in the CDR3. V shed 5 bases and J shed 0 bases, with 16 bases lying between them. This chain's CDR3 is CASSPQGSGYQETQYF. CDR3 sequence (DNA): TGTGCCAGCAGCCCACAAGGGTCAGGCTACCAAGAGACCCAGTACTTC.

This chain uses TRBV2 with TRBJ1-1; D may be TRBD1 (5 bases). The CDR3 sequence is 14 residues long. The V gene's germline CDR1 is SNHLY and CDR2 FYNNEI. The V and J ends lost 4 bases and 6 bases respectively, with 15 bases between them. In DNA form, the CDR3 reads TGTGCCAGCAGTGGGCAGGGCCGAGGGGCTGAAGCTTTCTTT. This translates into CASSGQGRGAEAFF.

The chain uses TRBV5-1 and TRBJ1-1; 8 bases agree with TRBD1. CDR3 length: 16 residues. V shed 3 bases and J 0 bases; nucleotides not matched to a gene: 7. CDR1 and CDR2 (germline): SGHRS, YFSETQ. In nucleotides, the CDR3 is TGCGCCAGCAGCTCGATGACAGGGGCAATGAACACTGAAGCTTTCTTT. Translation gives CASSSMTGAMNTEAFF.

This chain links TRBV30 with TRBJ1-4; a possible D gene is TRBD1 (5 bases). CDR3 length: 14 residues. The V end lost 3 bases, the J end lost 14 bases, and 22 bases lay between the germline ends. The V gene's germline CDR1 is GTSNPN and CDR2 SVGIG (reference sequence). CDR3 loop: CAWRRYGTAPALFF. The CDR3 region has the DNA TGTGCCTGGAGAAGGTACGGGACTGCCCCCGCTCTGTTTTTT. Looking up the rest from reference TRBV30 and TRBJ1-4 gives the full variable domain: SQTIHQWPATLVQPVGSPLSLECTVEGTSNPNLYWYRQAAGRGLQLLFYSVGIGQISSEVPQNLSASRPQDRQFILSSKKLLLSDSGFYLCAWRRYGTAPALFFGSGTQLSVL.